This T cell receptor (beta chain) was captured by sequencing in a study of blood T cell repertoires in COVID-19. In the study overall: Researchers got acute and convalescent COVID-19 samples from the United States, Italy and Spain. Nucleic acid was either cDNA or gDNA, and it came from T cells, B-cell-depleted T cells, or PBMCs.

As handled by the study authors: Cell counts per sample came from amplifying reference gene primers. Only in-frame clones appear in the TCRdb table, and some are missing; sequencing was by immunoSEQ multiplex PCR. The D gene and trimming were derived from the DNA, and the V and J assignments and clone size from that table. This sample has around 140,000 clones, with 84% found just once. Germline V gene lookup returns CDR1 SEHNR and CDR2 FQNEAQ (reference sequence). The V end lost 2 bases, the J end lost 4 bases, and 12 bases lay between the germline ends. The length of the CDR3 is 15 residues. The chain couples TRBV7-9 to TRBJ2-1, with D tentatively TRBD2 (6 bases). Sample: peripheral blood. This receptor was obtained from a woman between 55 and 75 years old with acute or convalescent COVID-19. CDR3 sequence: CASSLRAGTYNEQFF. In nucleotides, the CDR3 is TGTGCCAGCAGCTTACGCGCGGGGACGTACAATGAGCAGTTCTTC.